Here is one T cell receptor (beta chain) with its context. Data came from immunoSEQ multiplex PCR; TCRdb stores just in-frame clones and leaves some out. The table has approximately 360,000 clones, around 87% seen once. The data derive from a study of blood T cell repertoires in COVID-19. Across the whole study: COVID-19 samples from acute and convalescent phases originated in the United States, Italy and Spain. Sample material is recorded as cDNA or gDNA derived from T cells, B-cell-depleted T cells, or PBMCs.

The ends were cut back, 1 base at V and 1 base at J, with 13 bases in the middle. This CDR3 has 16 residues. Germline V CDR1 and CDR2: MGHDK, SYGVNS. The TCR comes from a man aged 18 to 29 with active or convalescent COVID-19. Sequencing used peripheral blood. The chain links TRBV25-1 to TRBJ1-1, with D possibly being TRBD1 (6 bases). CDR3 bases: TGTGCCAGCAGTGAATCGTGGGGGCCTCAGAACACTGAAGCTTTCTTT. Encoded protein: CASSESWGPQNTEAFF. Supplemented by reference TRBV25-1 and TRBJ1-1, the full variable domain reads EADIYQTPRYLVIGTGKKITLECSQTMGHDKMYWYQQDPGMELHLIHYSYGVNSTEKGDLSSESTVSRIRTEHFPLTLESARPSHTSQYLCASSESWGPQNTEAFFGQGTRLTVV.